These 22 T cell receptor beta chains were sequenced from one sample in a study of T-cell reconstitution after alpha-beta-depleted transplantation in children (TCRdb year 2016). Library preparation used PCR. Sequencing relied on an Illumina HiSeq 2500. TCR library preparation used molecular barcoding, with unique molecular identifiers applied to normalize quantification of the TCRbeta repertoire. Through fastp at Q25 and MiXCR, TCRdb rebuilt clones from the public reads, retaining in-frame beta chains. Each CDR3 protein appears once, grouped with its most common genes and DNA. In all, the sample holds over 90,000 distinct CDR3 sequences, and 6% to 9% of those were seen once. Together, the top ten hold over 15% of the sample. This specimen's treatment or condition label, interpreted: allogeneic hematopoietic cell transplantation with graft depleted of TCRalphabeta T cells and CD19 B cells. The source material was PBMCs, sampled before TCRalphabeta/CD19-depleted stem cell transplant. Receptors were obtained from a boy between 2 and 15 years old with acute lymphoblastic leukemia, due to receive a stem cell transplant.

The CDR3 here is CASSLGGQGVGYTF. The CDR3 nucleotides read TGCGCCAGCAGCTTGGGGGGACAGGGTGTTGGCTACACCTTC. This chain uses TRBV5-1 with TRBJ1-2; 9 bases match TRBD1. Germline V gives CDR1 SGHRS, CDR2 YFSETQ. The CDR3 consists of 14 residues. V lost 0 bases and J lost 7; bases outside the gene matches: 4.

V and J are TRBV11-2 and TRBJ2-2; D is unresolved. The ends were cut back, 3 bases at V and 1 base at J, with 12 bases in the middle. Germline V gene data show CDR1 as SGHAT and CDR2 as FQNNGV. CDR3 length: 16 amino acids. Here the CDR3 reads CASSFIRYGNTGELFF. The CDR3 DNA reads as TGTGCCAGCAGCTTTATTCGTTACGGGAACACCGGGGAGCTGTTTTTT.

This clonotype was recorded many times. The rearrangement links TRBV3-1 to TRBJ2-1; possible D gene TRBD2, 7 bases. The CDR3 extends over 16 amino acids. The V end lost 2 bases, the J end lost 4 bases, and 15 bases lay between the germline ends. CDR1 LGHDT and CDR2 YNNKEL come from the germline V gene (reference sequence). As DNA, the CDR3 is TGTGCCAGCAGCCAAAGGCGGCGGGGGCCATACAATGAGCAGTTCTTC. The encoded protein is CASSQRRRGPYNEQFF.

In its sample, this clonotype was seen many times. The rearrangement links TRBV19 to TRBJ2-3; D not resolved. The CDR3 totals 13 residues. The V end lost 6 bases, the J end lost 2 bases, and 9 bases lay between the germline ends. CDR1 LNHDA and CDR2 SQIVND come from the germline V gene (reference sequence). The CDR3 sequence: CASSFTFTDTQYF. In DNA, the CDR3 is TGTGCCAGTAGCTTTACATTCACAGATACGCAGTATTTT.

This clonotype was counted ten times or more. The chain uses TRBV4-1 and TRBJ1-1, with a tentative D call TRBD1 (5 bases). Germline loops: CDR1 MGHRA, CDR2 YSYEKL. Trimming took off 0 bases at V and 7 bases at J, with 12 bases between the two ends. The CDR3 spans 14 residues. The DNA of the CDR3 is TGCGCCAGCAGCCAAGACCCGGGACCGAGTGAAGCTTTCTTT. Translated: CASSQDPGPSEAFF.

This clonotype was detected ten times or more. The chain carries TRBV5-1 and TRBJ1-4; TRBD1 agrees at 11 bases. The CDR3 extends over 17 amino acids. Trimming cost V 4 bases and J 0 bases; bases outside gene matches: 5. Germline-derived CDR1 and CDR2 are SGHRS and YFSETQ. The DNA for the CDR3 is TGCGCCAGCAGCGACCGGGACAGGGGGTCAACTAATGAAAAACTGTTTTTT. Residues: CASSDRDRGSTNEKLFF.

This clonotype has only a few counts. The rearrangement joins TRBV7-2 to TRBJ2-3; D is uncertain. Germline values: CDR1 SGHTA, CDR2 FQGNSA. CDR3 length equals 14 residues. V gave up 5 bases and J gave up 1 base, with 10 bases separating them. CDR3 amino acids: CASSPSRGTDTQYF. The CDR3 DNA reads as TGTGCCAGCAGCCCATCCCGGGGCACAGATACGCAGTATTTT.

This clonotype was recorded many times. V is TRBV2 and J is TRBJ2-2, with a tentative D call TRBD2 (6 bases). The CDR3 extends over 15 amino acids. Trimming took off 6 bases at V and 7 bases at J, with 18 bases between the two ends. In germline, CDR1 is SNHLY, CDR2 FYNNEI. DNA for the CDR3: TGTGCCAGCAGCGAACTAACCCGCGGGATCGGGGAGCTGTTTTTT. It yields the protein CASSELTRGIGELFF.

The chain couples TRBV6-5 to TRBJ1-1; D is undetermined. This CDR3 comprises 10 residues. Germline V gives CDR1 MNHEY, CDR2 SVGAGI. V lost 8 bases and J 3 bases, leaving 4 bases between the germline ends. Written as DNA, the CDR3 is TGTGCCAGCGGTCACACTGAAGCTTTCTTT. Encoded protein: CASGHTEAFF.

The sample holds many counts of this clonotype. The V call is TRBV12-3 or TRBV12-4, the J call TRBJ2-2; TRBD1 matches at 11 bases. The V gene end was trimmed by 10 bases and the J gene end by 5 bases; junction bases not matched to a gene: 12. This CDR3 is 16 amino acids long. The CDR3 protein is CATLSPGQGGTGELFF. The CDR3 DNA sequence: TGTGCCACGCTGTCTCCGGGACAGGGGGGAACCGGGGAGCTGTTTTTT.

This clonotype was seen repeatedly, ten times or more. The gene calls are TRBV13 and TRBJ2-5, with 9 bases lining up with TRBD1. Germline trimming cut 4 bases from V and 4 bases from J; bases unmatched to any gene: 7. Germline V gives CDR1 PRHDT, CDR2 FYEKMQ (reference sequence). The CDR3 length is 15 residues. The CDR3 spells CASSSTRQGGETQYF. CDR3 DNA: TGTGCCAGCAGCTCAACCCGACAGGGGGGAGAGACCCAGTACTTC.

This clonotype occurred many times. The genes are TRBV12-3 or TRBV12-4 and TRBJ2-5; D is perhaps TRBD1 (6 bases). The V gene lost 7 bases and the J gene lost 1 base, with 10 bases spanning the gap. The CDR3 is 13 amino acids. CDR3 protein: CASTRTVQETQYF. Here the CDR3 DNA reads TGTGCCAGCACCAGGACAGTCCAAGAGACCCAGTACTTC.

As concerns this clonotype: One end of the junction is discordant with germline, which a read error may explain. J is TRBJ1-5 and V is TRBV24-1; no clear D gene. The CDR3 loop spans 9 amino acids. Per the germline V gene, CDR1 is KGHDR and CDR2 is SFDVKD. CDR3 region: CPGRRPQHF. Here the CDR3 DNA reads TGCCCCGGGAGGCGGCCCCAGCATTTT.

This rearrangement joins TRBV20-1 to TRBJ1-1; no definite D call. CDR3 length: 11 residues. Germline CDR1 DFQATT, CDR2 SNEGSKA (reference sequence). Trimming removed 5 bases at V and 0 bases at J, with 4 bases between. The DNA for the CDR3 is TGCAGTGCTTGGTTGAACACTGAAGCTTTCTTT. Protein sequence: CSAWLNTEAFF.

Many counts were recorded for this clonotype. This chain uses TRBV10-2 with TRBJ2-2, with TRBD1 matching over 7 bases. Germline V lookup: CDR1 WSHSY, CDR2 SAAADI. Unmatched junction bases numbered 9, after V lost 10 bases and J lost 4 bases. CDR3 size: 14 residues. The CDR3 DNA reads as TGCGCCACCCTACAGGGGACGGTCACCGGGGAGCTGTTTTTT. As protein: CATLQGTVTGELFF.

This clonotype was recorded a few times. The rearrangement links TRBV7-2 to TRBJ2-3; TRBD2 matches 9 bases. Trimming at V came to 7 bases and at J to 7 bases, leaving 12 bases not matched to a gene. The CDR3 is made up of 15 amino acids. Germline CDR1 and CDR2: SGHTA and FQGNSA. The CDR3 loop reads CASNHAGGSMNTQYF. The CDR3 nucleotides are TGTGCCAGCAACCATGCGGGGGGGTCCATGAATACGCAGTATTTT.

This clonotype was detected only a few times. The J gene is TRBJ1-2, the V gene TRBV5-6; D remains ambiguous. Trimming removed 1 base from V and 7 bases from J, with 11 bases in between. The CDR3 has 13 residues. The germline V gene encodes CDR1 SGHDT and CDR2 YYEEEE. CDR3 DNA sequence: TGTGCCAGCAGCTTGACGGGAGTCTCTGGCTACACCTTC. The encoded protein is CASSLTGVSGYTF. Based on the CDR3 plus reference TRBV5-6 and TRBJ1-2, the full variable domain is DAGVTQSPTHLIKTRGQQVTLRCSPKSGHDTVSWYQQALGQGPQFIFQYYEEEERQRGNFPDRFSGHQFPNYSSELNVNALLLGDSALYLCASSLTGVSGYTFGSGTRLTVV.

This clonotype was counted between two and nine times. The rearrangement joins TRBV20-1 to TRBJ2-2; D perhaps matches TRBD1 (6 bases). Germline CDR1 DFQATT, CDR2 SNEGSKA (reference sequence). Trimming left V 3 bases short and J 7 bases short, with 18 bases between. The CDR3 contains 15 residues. CDR3: CSASSFFKDSGELFF. The CDR3 DNA reads as TGCAGTGCTAGTTCGTTTTTTAAGGACAGCGGGGAGCTGTTTTTT.

This clonotype was seen ten or more times. This sequence joins TRBV7-2 and TRBJ1-5; 10 bases agree with TRBD1. The J segment lost 6 bases and the V segment lost 6 bases, leaving 5 bases of the junction unmatched. CDR1 is SGHTA, CDR2 FQGNSA, per germline. This CDR3 spans 14 amino acids. CDR3 amino acids: CASSQTGGGQPQHF. The CDR3 coding sequence is TGTGCCAGCAGTCAGACAGGGGGCGGTCAGCCCCAGCATTTT.

About this clonotype itself: One end of the junction varies from germline; a read error may be responsible. V usage is TRBV3-1 and J usage is TRBJ2-5; 11 positions match TRBD2. The length of the CDR3 is 15 residues. Germline lookup yields CDR1 LGHDT and CDR2 YNNKEL (reference sequence). CDR3 nucleotides: TGTGCCACCAGCCAAGATAGCGGGGGGGCAGAGACCCAGTACTTC. Its translation: CATSQDSGGAETQYF.

Ten or more counts support this clonotype. The chain carries TRBV5-1 and TRBJ2-3; D gene ambiguous. The CDR3 runs 12 residues. Germline V gene lookup returns CDR1 SGHRS and CDR2 YFSETQ. V was trimmed by 3 bases and J by 11 bases, leaving 13 bases between them. The CDR3 region is CASSSPLELQYF. The CDR3 nucleotides are TGCGCCAGCAGCTCCCCCCTAGAACTGCAGTATTTT.

There are many counts of this clonotype. The rearrangement uses TRBV15 and TRBJ2-2; no clear D. CDR3 length equals 16 residues. Germline-derived CDR1 and CDR2 are LNHNV and YYDKDF (reference sequence). The V gene lost 2 bases and the J gene lost 0 bases, with 10 bases spanning the gap. Written as DNA, the CDR3 is TGTGCCACCAGCAGAAGAGGCGTCTCGAACACCGGGGAGCTGTTTTTT. Protein sequence: CATSRRGVSNTGELFF.